This T cell receptor beta chain was identified in a study of T cell changes during pregnancy in multiple sclerosis (dated by TCRdb to between 2019 and 2020). As for the study more broadly: Changes in the T cell repertoire over the course of pregnancy were examined in this study in women with multiple sclerosis.

From its cysteine to its phenylalanine, the CDR3 spans 12 amino acids. Only the CDR3 DNA is retained, 36 bases long and in frame from the first base. At the junction V is shortened by 1 base and J by 7 bases, with 7 bases in between. The germline V gene encodes CDR1 SGHAT and CDR2 FQNNGV. In regard to this clone: The target of this receptor is not known. No much larger clonotype is one base removed from it; base qualities were not supplied.

The library was obtained by the immunoSEQ multiplex PCR assay. This immuneACCESS table, as held by TCRdb, lists in-frame sequences with V and J called but not all clones. Of the missing ones, under half trace to an unresolved V gene in checked studies; the others have no known cause. The sample table contains around 69,000 clones; only one count was recorded for around nine tenths of them. Roughly 5% of the sample comes from the top ten. This sequence uses TRBV11-2 and TRBJ1-2; no D gene can be assigned with confidence. The TCR originated in a female donor with multiple sclerosis, enrolled in a pregnancy study. Specimen: CD8+ T cells from peripheral blood mononuclear cells, collected before pregnancy. Read as DNA, the sequence is TGTGCCAGCAGCTTAGGTTCGGGTGGCTACACCTTC. It translates as CASSLGSGGYTF.